Below are 32 T cell receptor beta chains sequenced from a single sample in a study of blood T cell repertoires in COVID-19. This table comes from immunoSEQ multiplex PCR, and its TCRdb copy is limited to in-frame clones, with some not included. Seen here are around 180,000 clones, roughly nine tenths observed once, and the top ten hold about 2%. The specimen was peripheral blood. All receptors derive from a man aged 70 or older with active or convalescent COVID-19.

The CDR3 here is CASSPAEVFVQYF. DNA for the CDR3: TGTGCCAGCTCACCAGCGGAGGTATTTGTGCAGTACTTC. The V gene is TRBV18, the J gene TRBJ2-7; TRBD2 is a possible D gene (5 bases). The germline V gene encodes CDR1 KGHSH and CDR2 LQKENI. Trimming shortened V by 2 bases and J by 9 bases, and 14 bases separated the two germline ends. CDR3 length: 13 residues.

This clone has a handful of counts. The chain recombines TRBV30 with TRBJ1-5, with a possible D match to TRBD1 (5 bases). Germline CDR1 reads GTSNPN; CDR2 reads SVGIG (reference sequence). CDR3 length equals 15 residues. The V end was cut by 1 base, the J end by 7 bases, with 17 bases between. The CDR3 here is CAWSGGQGGGQPQHF. The CDR3 DNA reads TGTGCCTGGAGTGGAGGGCAGGGTGGAGGGCAGCCCCAGCATTTT.

With regard to this clone: An end of the junction differs from the germline gene, which may be a read error. This rearrangement joins TRBV7-7 to TRBJ2-5, with TRBD1 identical over 9 bases. The germline CDR1 and CDR2 sequences are SSHAT and FNYEAQ (reference sequence). The CDR3 extends over 15 amino acids. CDR3 sequence reads: CASSPRDRVTETQYF. The CDR3 bases are TGTGCTAGCAGTCCCCGGGACAGGGTAACGGAGACCCAGTACTTC.

The chain has TRBV6-5 and TRBJ2-7; TRBD1 aligns across 7 bases. With 5 bases clipped from V and 4 bases from J, the junction kept 8 bases outside the gene matches. The germline CDR1 and CDR2 sequences are MNHEY and SVGAGI. The CDR3 is 14 residues long. The CDR3 region is CASSLDRVRYEQYF. The CDR3, as DNA: TGTGCCAGCAGTCTTGACAGGGTCCGATACGAGCAGTACTTC.

The CDR3 reads CASSQAFSEQYF. CDR3 bases: TGTGCCAGCAGCCAAGCGTTCTCCGAGCAGTACTTC. The chain carries TRBV14 and TRBJ2-7; no reliable D call. The germline V gene encodes CDR1 SGHDN and CDR2 FVKESK. The CDR3 covers 12 residues. Between the trimmed V and J ends, which lost 1 base and 6 bases, there was a span of 7 bases.

This rearrangement joins TRBV7-6 to TRBJ2-1; TRBD2 matches 7 bases. The CDR3 has 15 amino acids. Trimming removed 0 bases from V and 5 bases from J; junction bases left unmatched: 4. Germline V gene sequence: CDR1 SGHVS, CDR2 FNYEAQ. For the CDR3, the DNA is TGTGCCAGCAGCTTAGCGGGAGGGTGGCACAATGAGCAGTTCTTC. It specifies CASSLAGGWHNEQFF.

The rearrangement uses TRBV6-5 and TRBJ2-5; tentative D call: TRBD1 (8 bases). The V gene's germline CDR1 is MNHEY and CDR2 SVGAGI. The CDR3 consists of 14 residues. V was shortened by 5 bases and J by 4 bases, with 14 bases between the two germline ends. CDR3 in DNA: TGTGCCAGCAGTAAACAGGGGGGGATAGAGACCCAGTACTTC. It yields the protein CASSKQGGIETQYF.

This rearrangement joins TRBV6-2 or TRBV6-3 to TRBJ2-1; D might be TRBD2 (6 bases). CDR1 is MNHEY and CDR2 is SVGEGT in the germline V gene. The length of the CDR3 is 14 residues. Trimming left V 4 bases short and J 4 bases short, with 11 bases between. This chain's CDR3 is CASSSSGGYNEQFF. The CDR3 nucleotides read TGTGCCAGCAGTTCATCTGGAGGGTACAATGAGCAGTTCTTC.

The gene calls are TRBV19 and TRBJ2-2; the D is unclear. The CDR3 is made up of 15 amino acids. V was shortened by 5 bases and J by 1 base, with 11 bases between the two germline ends. The germline CDR1 and CDR2 sequences are LNHDA and SQIVND (reference sequence). CDR3 loop: CASSLGLWNTGELFF. In DNA, the CDR3 is TGTGCCAGTAGTTTAGGTCTCTGGAACACCGGGGAGCTGTTTTTT.

The chain employs TRBV3-1 (or the pseudogene TRBV3-2) and TRBJ1-5, with TRBD1 as a possible D gene (6 bases). The CDR3 extends over 15 amino acids. Germline assignment: CDR1 LGHDT and CDR2 YNNKEL (reference sequence). Between the trimmed V and J ends, which lost 1 base and 0 bases, there was a span of 7 bases. The chain's CDR3 is CASSQARGSNQPQHF. The DNA of the CDR3 is TGTGCCAGCAGCCAAGCCAGGGGTAGCAATCAGCCCCAGCATTTT.

The gene calls are TRBV6-5 and TRBJ2-1; a possible D gene is TRBD2 (5 bases). The V and J ends lost 6 bases and 9 bases respectively, with 21 bases between them. Germline CDR1 reads MNHEY; CDR2 reads SVGAGI. CDR3 length equals 15 residues. This CDR3 is CASRSGFKLVGEQFF. The CDR3 nucleotides are TGTGCCAGCAGATCGGGCTTCAAACTAGTGGGTGAGCAGTTCTTC.

J is TRBJ2-3 and V is TRBV7-2; D might be TRBD2 (5 bases). The CDR3 extends over 15 amino acids. Germline CDR1 and CDR2: SGHTA and FQGNSA. The germline V and J ends were trimmed by 6 bases and 0 bases, with 13 bases remaining between them. CDR3 sequence reads: CASSESGSSTDTQYF. CDR3 DNA sequence: TGTGCCAGCAGTGAAAGCGGATCTAGCACAGATACGCAGTATTTT.

The V gene is TRBV7-2, the J gene TRBJ1-3; TRBD1 aligns across 7 bases. The CDR3 spans 16 residues. CDR1 and CDR2 (germline): SGHTA, FQGNSA. V trimming: 4 bases; J trimming: 4 bases; junction bases outside the gene matches: 10. The CDR3 loop is CASSSSGRGLGNTIYF. CDR3 in DNA: TGTGCCAGCAGCTCCAGTGGTAGGGGGCTCGGAAACACCATATATTTT.

The chain is built from TRBV6-4 and TRBJ1-5, with TRBD1 as a possible D gene (6 bases). The CDR3 is made up of 15 amino acids. Germline CDR1 is MRHNA and CDR2 is SNTAGT. Trimming took off 4 bases at V and 2 bases at J, with 12 bases between the two ends. CDR3 protein: CASSAEGGGNQPQHF. In DNA form, the CDR3 reads TGTGCCAGCAGTGCAGAGGGGGGGGGCAATCAGCCCCAGCATTTT.

The J gene is TRBJ2-7, the V gene TRBV5-1; tentative D call: TRBD1 (5 bases). CDR3 length: 13 residues. Trimming took 0 bases from V and 2 from J, leaving 6 bases between them. Germline values: CDR1 SGHRS, CDR2 YFSETQ. The CDR3 loop is CASSLDRTYEQYF. The CDR3 DNA reads TGCGCCAGCAGCTTGGACAGGACCTACGAGCAGTACTTC.

The rearrangement uses TRBV5-5 and TRBJ2-7; 7 nucleotides agree with TRBD2. This CDR3 has 13 residues. V was clipped by 4 bases and J by 5 bases; unmatched bases: 6. The germline gives CDR1 SGHKS, CDR2 YYEKEE (reference sequence). CDR3 region: CASSLPGGHEQYF. The CDR3, as DNA: TGTGCCAGCAGCCTCCCGGGAGGCCACGAGCAGTACTTC. The entire variable domain, with the rest obtained from reference TRBV5-5 and TRBJ2-7, is as follows: DAGVTQSPTHLIKTRGQQVTLRCSPISGHKSVSWYQQVLGQGPQFIFQYYEKEERGRGNFPDRFSARQFPNYSSELNVNALLLGDSALYLCASSLPGGHEQYFGPGTRLTVT.

The rearrangement links TRBV7-9 to TRBJ1-1; TRBD1 matches at 8 bases. The CDR3 consists of 15 residues. Germline V gives CDR1 SEHNR, CDR2 FQNEAQ (reference sequence). V was clipped by 5 bases and J by 1 base; unmatched bases: 6. The CDR3 sequence is CASSGPGTGNTEAFF. The CDR3 coding sequence is TGTGCCAGCAGCGGCCCCGGGACAGGGAACACTGAAGCTTTCTTT.

J is TRBJ1-6 and V is TRBV7-9; D is possibly TRBD1 (6 bases). This CDR3 is built from 13 residues. Germline V gene lookup returns CDR1 SEHNR and CDR2 FQNEAQ (reference sequence). Trimming took 6 bases from V and 9 from J, leaving 12 bases between them. In DNA form, the CDR3 reads TGTGCCAGCAGAGGGCAGGGGAGTTCACCCCTCCACTTT. Encoded protein: CASRGQGSSPLHF.

The genes are TRBV30 and TRBJ2-1; D unclear. The germline V gene has CDR1 GTSNPN and CDR2 SVGIG (reference sequence). The V end was cut by 0 bases, the J end by 7 bases, with 10 bases between. The CDR3 has 13 residues. The CDR3 bases are TGTGCCTGGAGTGTACGGTTCGGGAATGAGCAGTTCTTC. It yields the protein CAWSVRFGNEQFF.

This chain joins TRBV7-8 and TRBJ1-4; unclear D gene. The germline V gene encodes CDR1 SGHVS and CDR2 FQNEAQ. V lost 5 bases and J 8 bases, leaving 15 bases between the germline ends. The CDR3 contains 14 residues. The CDR3 coding sequence is TGTGCCAGCAGCCCGACTCGGATTAAAGAAAAACTGTTTTTT. This encodes CASSPTRIKEKLFF.

The rearrangement uses TRBV11-2 and TRBJ2-5; 14 bases match TRBD2. Germline values: CDR1 SGHAT, CDR2 FQNNGV. This CDR3 is 17 amino acids long. V was pared by 7 bases and J by 2 bases, with 9 bases of the junction left unmatched. The CDR3 bases are TGTGCCAGCACCGTTGGGACTAGCGGGGGAGTTCAAGAGACCCAGTACTTC. Amino acids: CASTVGTSGGVQETQYF.

This clone was observed once. This chain joins TRBV9 and TRBJ2-5; perhaps TRBD1 as D (5 bases). The germline CDR1 and CDR2 sequences are SGDLS and YYNGEE. The CDR3 consists of 17 residues. V gave up 5 bases and J gave up 2 bases, with 22 bases separating them. CDR3 coding DNA: TGTGCCAGCAGTTCACTCAGGGTGGCCGTTTGGCAAGAGACCCAGTACTTC. It yields the protein CASSSLRVAVWQETQYF.

The chain uses TRBV3-1 (or the pseudogene TRBV3-2) and TRBJ1-5; D is uncertain. Germline values: CDR1 LGHDT, CDR2 YNNKEL (reference sequence). The CDR3 totals 13 residues. Deletions cut 3 bases from V and 7 bases from J, with 10 bases between. CDR3 region: CASSQSGGQPQHF. In DNA form, the CDR3 reads TGTGCCAGCAGCCAGTCGGGTGGACAGCCCCAGCATTTT.

This chain uses TRBV29-1 with TRBJ2-1; weak D call: TRBD2 (5 bases). CDR3 size: 13 residues. Germline CDR1 SQVTM, CDR2 ANQGSEA. The CDR3 reads CTTGGSTSNEQFF. Here the CDR3 DNA reads TGCACCACCGGTGGTAGTACTAGCAATGAGCAGTTCTTC.

V is TRBV5-6 and J is TRBJ1-4; D call uncertain. Trimming took 2 bases from V and 6 from J, leaving 17 bases between them. The CDR3 runs to 16 residues. Germline assignment: CDR1 SGHDT and CDR2 YYEEEE. The CDR3 DNA reads TGTGCCAGCAGCTTACGGACGGACTACCCGGATGAAAAACTGTTTTTT. Protein sequence: CASSLRTDYPDEKLFF.

The chain uses TRBV19 and TRBJ2-3; perhaps TRBD1 as D (5 bases). The germline V gene has CDR1 LNHDA and CDR2 SQIVND (reference sequence). The V end was cut by 1 base, the J end by 6 bases, with 11 bases between. There are 14 residues in the CDR3. The DNA of the CDR3 is TGTGCCAGTAGTATAGCCAGGGTTCGCGATACGCAGTATTTT. This sequence encodes CASSIARVRDTQYF.

J is TRBJ1-5 and V is TRBV7-2, with D uncertain. Germline V gene data show CDR1 as SGHTA and CDR2 as FQGNSA. The V end lost 1 base, the J end lost 0 bases, and 10 bases lay between the germline ends. This CDR3 is built from 16 residues. The CDR3 loop is CASSLVPGYSNQPQHF. CDR3 DNA: TGTGCCAGCAGCTTAGTACCCGGTTATAGCAATCAGCCCCAGCATTTT.

The V gene is TRBV7-8, the J gene TRBJ1-5; a weak D match, TRBD1 (6 bases). The CDR3 covers 15 residues. Germline V gives CDR1 SGHVS, CDR2 FQNEAQ. V was cut by 1 base and J by 4 bases, with 11 bases left in between. In DNA form, the CDR3 reads TGTGCCAGCAGCTTAGTCTCAGGGGCAAATCAGCCCCAGCATTTT. The encoded protein is CASSLVSGANQPQHF. Looking up the rest from reference TRBV7-8 and TRBJ1-5 gives the full variable domain: GAGVSQSPRYKVAKRGQDVALRCDPISGHVSLFWYQQALGQGPEFLTYFQNEAQLDKSGLPSDRFFAERPEGSVSTLKIQRTQQEDSAVYLCASSLVSGANQPQHFGDGTRLSIL.

This clone was picked up one time. CDR3 in DNA: TGTGCCACGTATTACAGGTGGAAGGTTTATTCACCCCTCCACTTT. This sequence encodes CATYYRWKVYSPLHF. The chain couples TRBV24-1 to TRBJ1-6; possible D gene TRBD1, 5 bases. The V gene lost 10 bases and the J gene lost 8 bases, with 20 bases spanning the gap. This CDR3 region has 15 residues. The V gene's germline CDR1 is KGHDR and CDR2 SFDVKD.

The chain is built from TRBV7-9 and TRBJ2-5, with 9 nucleotides matching TRBD1. The germline V gene encodes CDR1 SEHNR and CDR2 FQNEAQ (reference sequence). The CDR3 is made up of 14 amino acids. The junction had 6 bases not matched to a gene; V was cut back by 5 bases and J by 5 bases. This chain's CDR3 is CASSPGTGSETQYF. CDR3 DNA sequence: TGTGCCAGCAGCCCCGGGACAGGGAGCGAGACCCAGTACTTC.

This clone has just one count. The chain links TRBV19 to TRBJ1-1, with D perhaps matching TRBD1 (6 bases). Trimming removed 7 bases at V and 0 bases at J, with 18 bases between. From germline, CDR1 is LNHDA and CDR2 SQIVND (reference sequence). This CDR3 region has 16 residues. Written as DNA, the CDR3 is TGTGCCAGTAAATCATCGTCTGGACAGATGAACACTGAAGCTTTCTTT. Translating it yields CASKSSSGQMNTEAFF.

The rearrangement links TRBV10-3 to TRBJ2-3, with no clear D. Looked up from germline, CDR1 is ENHRY and CDR2 is SYGVKD. Trimming took 0 bases from V and 2 from J, leaving 9 bases between them. The CDR3 has 15 amino acids. In DNA, the CDR3 is TGTGCCATCAGTGAGTCGAGGCGAGACACAGATACGCAGTATTTT. Amino acid sequence: CAISESRRDTDTQYF.